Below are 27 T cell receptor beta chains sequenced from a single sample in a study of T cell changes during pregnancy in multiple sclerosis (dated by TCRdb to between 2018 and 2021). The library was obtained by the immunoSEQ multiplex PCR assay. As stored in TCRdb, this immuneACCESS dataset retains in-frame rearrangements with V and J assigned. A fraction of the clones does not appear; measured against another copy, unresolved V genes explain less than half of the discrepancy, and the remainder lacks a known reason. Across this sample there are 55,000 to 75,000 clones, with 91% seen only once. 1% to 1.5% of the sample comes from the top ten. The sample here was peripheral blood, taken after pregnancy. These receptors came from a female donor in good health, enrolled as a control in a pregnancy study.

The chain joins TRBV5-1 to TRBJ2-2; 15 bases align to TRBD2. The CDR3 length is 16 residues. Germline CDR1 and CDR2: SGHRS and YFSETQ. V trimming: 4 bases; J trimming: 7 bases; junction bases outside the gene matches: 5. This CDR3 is CASSRTSGGAGGELFF. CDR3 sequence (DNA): TGCGCCAGCAGCCGGACTAGCGGGGGGGCTGGCGGGGAGCTGTTTTTT. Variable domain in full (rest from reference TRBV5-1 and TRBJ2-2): KAGVTQTPRYLIKTRGQQVTLSCSPISGHRSVSWYQQTPGQGLQFLFEYFSETQRNKGNFPGRFSGRQFSNSRSEMNVSTLELGDSALYLCASSRTSGGAGGELFFGEGSRLTVL.

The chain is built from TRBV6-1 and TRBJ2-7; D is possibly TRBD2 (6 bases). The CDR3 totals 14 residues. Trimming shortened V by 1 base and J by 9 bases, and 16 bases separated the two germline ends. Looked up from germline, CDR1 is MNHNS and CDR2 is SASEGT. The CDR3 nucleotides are TGTGCCAGCAGTGAAGAACAGACTAGAGCGTTGCAGTACTTC. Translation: CASSEEQTRALQYF.

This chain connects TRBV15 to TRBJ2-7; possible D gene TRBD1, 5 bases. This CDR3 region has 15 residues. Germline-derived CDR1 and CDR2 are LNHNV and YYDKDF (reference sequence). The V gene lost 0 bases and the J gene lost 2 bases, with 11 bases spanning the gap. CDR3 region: CATSREAGSTYEQYF. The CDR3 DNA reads TGTGCCACCAGCAGAGAGGCAGGGTCGACCTACGAGCAGTACTTC.

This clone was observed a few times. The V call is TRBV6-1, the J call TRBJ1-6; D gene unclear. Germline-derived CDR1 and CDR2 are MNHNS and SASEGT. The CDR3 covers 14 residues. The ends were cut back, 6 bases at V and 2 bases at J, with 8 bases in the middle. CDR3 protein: CASRTTAYNSPLHF. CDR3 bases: TGTGCCAGCAGGACAACAGCCTATAATTCACCCCTCCACTTT.

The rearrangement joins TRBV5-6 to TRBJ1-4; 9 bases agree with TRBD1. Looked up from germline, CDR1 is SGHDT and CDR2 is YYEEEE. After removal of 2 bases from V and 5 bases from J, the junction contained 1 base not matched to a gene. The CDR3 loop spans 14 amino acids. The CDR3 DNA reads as TGTGCCAGCAGCTTACAGGGGGCGAATGAAAAACTGTTTTTT. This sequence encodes CASSLQGANEKLFF.

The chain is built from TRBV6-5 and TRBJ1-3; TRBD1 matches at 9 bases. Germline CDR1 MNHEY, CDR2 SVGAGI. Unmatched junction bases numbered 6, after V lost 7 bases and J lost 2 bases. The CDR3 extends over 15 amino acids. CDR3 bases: TGTGCCAGCACTATGACAGGGGGAACTGGAAACACCATATATTTT. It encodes CASTMTGGTGNTIYF.

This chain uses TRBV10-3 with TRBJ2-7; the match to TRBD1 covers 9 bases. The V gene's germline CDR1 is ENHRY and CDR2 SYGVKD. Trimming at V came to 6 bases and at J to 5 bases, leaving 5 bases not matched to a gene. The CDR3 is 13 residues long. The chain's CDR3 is CAISGTGYNEQYF. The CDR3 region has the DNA TGTGCCATCAGCGGGACAGGGTACAACGAGCAGTACTTC.

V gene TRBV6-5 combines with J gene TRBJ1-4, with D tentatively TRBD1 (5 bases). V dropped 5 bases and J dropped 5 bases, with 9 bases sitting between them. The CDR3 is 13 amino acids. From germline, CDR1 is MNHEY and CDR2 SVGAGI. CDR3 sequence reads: CASSPQGNEKLFF. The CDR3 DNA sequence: TGTGCCAGCAGTCCCCAGGGCAATGAAAAACTGTTTTTT.

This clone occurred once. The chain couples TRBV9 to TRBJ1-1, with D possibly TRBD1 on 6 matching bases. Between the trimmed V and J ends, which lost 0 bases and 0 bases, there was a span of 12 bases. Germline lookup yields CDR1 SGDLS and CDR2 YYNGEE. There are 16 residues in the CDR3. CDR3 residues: CASSVDRDTLNTEAFF. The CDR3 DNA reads TGTGCCAGCAGCGTAGACAGGGACACCCTGAACACTGAAGCTTTCTTT.

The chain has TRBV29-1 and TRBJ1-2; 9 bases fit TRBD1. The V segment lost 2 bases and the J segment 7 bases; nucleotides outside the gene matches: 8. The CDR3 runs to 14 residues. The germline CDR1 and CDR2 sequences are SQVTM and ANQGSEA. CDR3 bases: TGCAGCGTTGAACAGAACAGGGGGCCTGGTGGCTACACCTTC. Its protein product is CSVEQNRGPGGYTF.

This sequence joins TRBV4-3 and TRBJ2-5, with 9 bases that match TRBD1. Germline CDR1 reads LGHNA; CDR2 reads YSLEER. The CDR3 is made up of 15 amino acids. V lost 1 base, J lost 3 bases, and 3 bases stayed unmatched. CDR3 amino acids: CASSQGTGAKETQYF. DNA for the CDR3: TGCGCCAGCAGCCAAGGGACAGGGGCAAAAGAGACCCAGTACTTC.

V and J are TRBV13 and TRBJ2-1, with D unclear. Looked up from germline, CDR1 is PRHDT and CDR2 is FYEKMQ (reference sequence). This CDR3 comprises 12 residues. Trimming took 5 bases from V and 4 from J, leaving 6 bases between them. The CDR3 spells CASSRTYNEQFF. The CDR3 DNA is TGTGCCAGCAGCCGCACTTACAATGAGCAGTTCTTC.

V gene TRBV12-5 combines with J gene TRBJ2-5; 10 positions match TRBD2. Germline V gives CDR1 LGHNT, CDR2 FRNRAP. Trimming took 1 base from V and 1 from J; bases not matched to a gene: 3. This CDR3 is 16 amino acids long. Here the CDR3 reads CASGLGAGGIQETQYF. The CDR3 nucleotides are TGTGCTAGTGGTTTGGGAGCGGGGGGGATCCAAGAGACCCAGTACTTC.

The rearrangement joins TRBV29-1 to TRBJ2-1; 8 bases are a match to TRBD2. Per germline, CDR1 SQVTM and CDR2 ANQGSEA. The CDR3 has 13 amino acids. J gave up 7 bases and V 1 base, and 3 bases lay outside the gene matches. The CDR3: CSVEGAGGNEQFF. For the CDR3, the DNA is TGCAGCGTTGAAGGCGCGGGGGGAAATGAGCAGTTCTTC.

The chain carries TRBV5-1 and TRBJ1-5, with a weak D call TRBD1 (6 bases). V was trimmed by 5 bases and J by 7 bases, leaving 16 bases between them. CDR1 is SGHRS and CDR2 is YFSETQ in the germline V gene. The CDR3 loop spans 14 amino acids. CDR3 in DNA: TGCGCCAGCAGATTATCGGACAGTCCCCAGCCCCAGCATTTT. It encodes CASRLSDSPQPQHF.

The CDR3 sequence: CASSPLQGSEGNTIYF. CDR3 DNA sequence: TGTGCCAGCAGTCCTCTACAGGGATCAGAGGGAAACACCATATATTTT. The chain joins TRBV6-6 to TRBJ1-3, with a tentative D call TRBD1 (6 bases). Germline CDR1 is MNHNY and CDR2 is SVGAGI (reference sequence). This CDR3 contains 16 residues. V was trimmed by 5 bases and J by 4 bases, leaving 18 bases between them.

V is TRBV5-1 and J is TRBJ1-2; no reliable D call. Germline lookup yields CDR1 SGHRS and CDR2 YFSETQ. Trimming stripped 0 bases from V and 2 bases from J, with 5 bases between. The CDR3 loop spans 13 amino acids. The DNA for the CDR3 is TGCGCCAGCAGCTTGGACAGAAACTATGGCTACACCTTC. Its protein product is CASSLDRNYGYTF.

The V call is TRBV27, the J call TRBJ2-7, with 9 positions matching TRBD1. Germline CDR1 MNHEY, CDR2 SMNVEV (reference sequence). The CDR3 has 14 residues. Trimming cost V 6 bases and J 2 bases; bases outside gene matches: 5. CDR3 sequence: CASSRDRAAYEQYF. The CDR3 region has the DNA TGTGCCAGCAGCAGGGACAGGGCAGCCTACGAGCAGTACTTC.

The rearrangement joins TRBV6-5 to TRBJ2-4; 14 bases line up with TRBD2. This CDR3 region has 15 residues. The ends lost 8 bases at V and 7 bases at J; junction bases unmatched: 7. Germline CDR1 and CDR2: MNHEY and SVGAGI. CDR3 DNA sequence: TGTGCCAGCCCGGGACTAGCGGGGGCCGGGAACATTCAGTACTTC. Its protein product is CASPGLAGAGNIQYF.

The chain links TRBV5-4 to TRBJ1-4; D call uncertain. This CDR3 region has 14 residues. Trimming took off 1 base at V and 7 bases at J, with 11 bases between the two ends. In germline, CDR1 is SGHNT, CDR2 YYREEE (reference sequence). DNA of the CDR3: TGTGCCAGCAGCTTGCGGGGAGGCCCTGAAAAACTGTTTTTT. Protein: CASSLRGGPEKLFF.

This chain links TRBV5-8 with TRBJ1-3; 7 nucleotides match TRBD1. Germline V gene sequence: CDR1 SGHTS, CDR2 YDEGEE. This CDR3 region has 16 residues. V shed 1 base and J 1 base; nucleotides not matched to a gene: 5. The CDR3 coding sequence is TGTGCCAGCAGCTTGACCAAGACAGGGTCTGGAAACACCATATATTTT. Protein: CASSLTKTGSGNTIYF.

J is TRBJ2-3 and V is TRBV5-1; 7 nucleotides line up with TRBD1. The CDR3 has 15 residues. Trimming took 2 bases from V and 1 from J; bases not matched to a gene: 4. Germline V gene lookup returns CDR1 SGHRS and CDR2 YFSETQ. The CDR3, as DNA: TGCGCCAGCAGCTTCTACGGGACAGGCACAGATACGCAGTATTTT. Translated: CASSFYGTGTDTQYF.

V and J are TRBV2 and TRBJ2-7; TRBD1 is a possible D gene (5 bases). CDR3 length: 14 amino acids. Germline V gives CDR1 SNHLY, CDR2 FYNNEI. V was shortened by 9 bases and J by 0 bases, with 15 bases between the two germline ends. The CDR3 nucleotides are TGTGCCAGACAGGCCGACCTAACCTCCTACGAGCAGTACTTC. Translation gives CARQADLTSYEQYF.

This chain's CDR3 is CASSESFRARGPYEQYF. DNA for the CDR3: TGCGCCAGCAGTGAGTCGTTCCGGGCCAGGGGGCCCTACGAGCAGTACTTC. The chain recombines TRBV10-2 with TRBJ2-7; 8 nucleotides match TRBD1. Germline V gene data show CDR1 as WSHSY and CDR2 as SAAADI. The V gene end was trimmed by 0 bases and the J gene end by 2 bases; junction bases not matched to a gene: 9. The CDR3 loop spans 17 amino acids.

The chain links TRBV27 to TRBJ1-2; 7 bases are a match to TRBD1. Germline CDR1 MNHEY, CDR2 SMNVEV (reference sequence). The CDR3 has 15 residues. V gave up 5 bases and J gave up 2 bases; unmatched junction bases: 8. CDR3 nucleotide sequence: TGTGCCAGCAGTACCCGACAGGGTACAAACTATGGCTACACCTTC. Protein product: CASSTRQGTNYGYTF.

The CDR3 sequence is CASSLGGGILSGNTIYF. CDR3 bases: TGTGCCAGCAGCTTGGGCGGAGGGATCCTATCTGGAAACACCATATATTTT. The chain recombines TRBV7-2 with TRBJ1-3, with D hard to call. CDR3 size: 17 residues. Deletions cut 3 bases from V and 1 base from J, with 16 bases between. Germline V gene sequence: CDR1 SGHTA, CDR2 FQGNSA. The full variable domain, completed using reference TRBV7-2 and TRBJ1-3, is GAGVSQSPSNKVTEKGKDVELRCDPISGHTALYWYRQSLGQGLEFLIYFQGNSAPDKSGLPSDRFSAERTGGSVSTLTIQRTQQEDSAVYLCASSLGGGILSGNTIYFGEGSWLTVV.

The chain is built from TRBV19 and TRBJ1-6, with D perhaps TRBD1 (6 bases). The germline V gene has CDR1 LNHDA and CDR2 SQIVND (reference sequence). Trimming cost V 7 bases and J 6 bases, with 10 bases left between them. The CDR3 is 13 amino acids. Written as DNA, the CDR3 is TGTGCCAGTACCGGGACATTTAATTCACCCCTCCACTTT. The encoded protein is CASTGTFNSPLHF.